A selection of T cell receptor beta chains follows, all from one sample in a study of blood T cell repertoires in COVID-19. Sequencing was performed with immunoSEQ multiplex PCR; in TCRdb, only in-frame clones are kept and a portion is missing. This sample has 400,000 or so clones; around 87% occur once, and the top ten carry around 1.9%. Sequencing was performed on PBMCs or T cells enriched from blood (not recorded which). The source of these receptors is a man in his forties or fifties in a cohort exposed to, infected with or recovered from COVID-19 (not recorded which). The CDR3 runs from the conserved cysteine through the conserved F or W. D genes are given only for firm matches.

TGTGCCAGCAGCAACATTGGGGGGGCTGAAGCTTTCTTT,CASSNIGGAEAFF,TRBV5-4,TRBJ1-1,NA
TGCGCCAGCAGTGAGCCGGGTCCCGATACGCAGTATTTT,CASSEPGPDTQYF,TRBV10-1,TRBJ2-3,NA
TGCAGCGTTGAAGTCAATCGAGGAGCTGAAGCTTTCTTT,CSVEVNRGAEAFF,TRBV29-1,TRBJ1-1,NA
TGTGCCAGCAGTTACAGGAGCTCCTACAATGAGCAGTTCTTC,CASSYRSSYNEQFF,TRBV6-5,TRBJ2-1,NA
TGTGCCAGTAGTACCCCAGGGGGCGAGCAGTACTTC,CASSTPGGEQYF,TRBV19,TRBJ2-7,TRBD1
TGTGCCAGCAGCTTGGTCTCAGGGGCAGATCAGCCCCAGCATTTT,CASSLVSGADQPQHF,TRBV5-5,TRBJ1-5,NA
TGTGCCATCAGTGGGGCCTACTCTGGAAACACCATATATTTT,CAISGAYSGNTIYF,TRBV10-3,TRBJ1-3,NA
TGTGCCAGCAGCCAAGTATTTGGAAACACCATATATTTT,CASSQVFGNTIYF,TRBV3-1/TRBV3-2,TRBJ1-3,NA
TGTGCCAGCAGCTGGACTAGCGGGCCCCAAGAGACCCAGTACTTC,CASSWTSGPQETQYF,TRBV5-4,TRBJ2-5,TRBD2
TGTGCCAGCAGCTTACAGCAACGGTTTTCAGATACGCAGTATTTT,CASSLQQRFSDTQYF,TRBV5-5,TRBJ2-3,NA